This T cell receptor (beta chain) comes out of a study of cytomegalovirus exposure and HLA in healthy donors. The PCR employed 60 Vbeta primers together with 13 Jbeta primers. Measured with immunoSEQ multiplex PCR; TCRdb has only the in-frame clones, and not every one. The data show fewer than 200,000 clones, approximately 81% seen once. As to this clone: Its antigen is undetermined.

Findings and caveats of the study: By a later analysis, the bulk of CMV-associated TCR beta chains appeared HLA-restricted.

The trim removed 1 base at V and 2 bases at J, leaving 5 bases unmatched. This CDR3 region has 17 residues. Germline V lookup: CDR1 LNHDA, CDR2 SQIVND (reference sequence). The sequenced material came from PBMCs. The V and J genes are TRBV19 and TRBJ2-2, with 9 positions matching TRBD2. The TCR originated in a young man in good health and CMV-seropositive. The CDR3: CASSIALTSGNTGELFF. The CDR3 region has the DNA TGTGCCAGTAGTATAGCTCTGACTAGCGGAAACACCGGGGAGCTGTTTTTT.